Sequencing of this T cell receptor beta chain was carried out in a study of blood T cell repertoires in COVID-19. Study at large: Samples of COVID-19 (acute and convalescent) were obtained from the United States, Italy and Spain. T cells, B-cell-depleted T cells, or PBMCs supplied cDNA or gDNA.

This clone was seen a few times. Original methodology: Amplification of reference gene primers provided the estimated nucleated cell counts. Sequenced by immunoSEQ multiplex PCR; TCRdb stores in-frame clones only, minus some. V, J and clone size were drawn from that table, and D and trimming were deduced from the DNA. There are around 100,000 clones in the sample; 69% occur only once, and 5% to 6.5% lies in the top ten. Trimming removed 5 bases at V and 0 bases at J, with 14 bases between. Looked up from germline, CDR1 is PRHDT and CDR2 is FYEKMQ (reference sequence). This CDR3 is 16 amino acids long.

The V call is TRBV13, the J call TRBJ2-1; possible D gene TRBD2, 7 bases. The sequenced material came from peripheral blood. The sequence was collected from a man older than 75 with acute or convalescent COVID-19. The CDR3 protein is CASSIGGPSSYNEQFF. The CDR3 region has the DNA TGTGCCAGCAGCATCGGGGGGCCAAGCTCCTACAATGAGCAGTTCTTC.